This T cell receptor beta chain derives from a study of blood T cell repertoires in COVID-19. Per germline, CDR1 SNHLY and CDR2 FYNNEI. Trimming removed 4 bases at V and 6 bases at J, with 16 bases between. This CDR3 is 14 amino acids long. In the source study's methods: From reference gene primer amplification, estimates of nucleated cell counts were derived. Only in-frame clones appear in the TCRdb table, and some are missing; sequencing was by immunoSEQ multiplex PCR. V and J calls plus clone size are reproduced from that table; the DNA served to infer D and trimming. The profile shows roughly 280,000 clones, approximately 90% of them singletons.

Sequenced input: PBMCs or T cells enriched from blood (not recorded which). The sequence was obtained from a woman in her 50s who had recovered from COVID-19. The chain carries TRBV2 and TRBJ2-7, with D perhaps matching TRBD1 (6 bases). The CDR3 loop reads CASSAGQPWLEQYF. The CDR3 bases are TGTGCCAGCAGTGCCGGACAGCCCTGGCTCGAGCAGTACTTC.